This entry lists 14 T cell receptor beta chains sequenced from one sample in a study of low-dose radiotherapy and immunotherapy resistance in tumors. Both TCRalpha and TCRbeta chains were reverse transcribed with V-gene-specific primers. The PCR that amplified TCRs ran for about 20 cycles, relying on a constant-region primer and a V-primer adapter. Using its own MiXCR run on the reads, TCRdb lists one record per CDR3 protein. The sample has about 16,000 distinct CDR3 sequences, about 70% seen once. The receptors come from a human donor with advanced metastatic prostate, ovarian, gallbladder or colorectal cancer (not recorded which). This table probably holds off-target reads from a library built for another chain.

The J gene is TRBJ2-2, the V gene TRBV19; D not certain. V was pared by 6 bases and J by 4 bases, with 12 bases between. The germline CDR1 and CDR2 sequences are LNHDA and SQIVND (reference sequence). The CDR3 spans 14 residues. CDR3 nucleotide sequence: TGTGCCAGTAGGCCCCAGTCTCCCACCGGGGAGCTGTTTTTT. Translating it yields CASRPQSPTGELFF.

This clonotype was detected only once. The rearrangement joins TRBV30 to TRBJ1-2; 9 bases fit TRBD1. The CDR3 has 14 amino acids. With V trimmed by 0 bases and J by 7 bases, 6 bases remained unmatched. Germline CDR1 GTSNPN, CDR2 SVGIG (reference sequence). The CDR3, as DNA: TGTGCCTGGAGTGTACTAACAGGGGGCGTTGGCTACACCTTC. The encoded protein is CAWSVLTGGVGYTF.

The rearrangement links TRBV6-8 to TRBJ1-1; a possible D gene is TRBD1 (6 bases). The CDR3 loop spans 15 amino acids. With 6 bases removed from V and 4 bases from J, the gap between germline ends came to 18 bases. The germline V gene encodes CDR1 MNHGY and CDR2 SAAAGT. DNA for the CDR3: TGTGCCAGCAGCTCCGAATGGGGGCGCGGCACTGAAGCTTTCTTT. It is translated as CASSSEWGRGTEAFF.

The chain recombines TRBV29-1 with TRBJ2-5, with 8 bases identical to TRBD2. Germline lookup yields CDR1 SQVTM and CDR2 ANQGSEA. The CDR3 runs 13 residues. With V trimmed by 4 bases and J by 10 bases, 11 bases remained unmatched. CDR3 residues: CSVAPTSAGIQYF. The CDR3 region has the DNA TGCAGCGTTGCCCCGACTAGCGCCGGTATCCAGTACTTC. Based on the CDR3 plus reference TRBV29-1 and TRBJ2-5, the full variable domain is SAVISQKPSRDICQRGTSLTIQCQVDSQVTMMFWYRQQPGQSLTLIATANQGSEATYESGFVIDKFPISRPNLTFSTLTVSNMSPEDSSIYLCSVAPTSAGIQYFGPGTRLLVL.

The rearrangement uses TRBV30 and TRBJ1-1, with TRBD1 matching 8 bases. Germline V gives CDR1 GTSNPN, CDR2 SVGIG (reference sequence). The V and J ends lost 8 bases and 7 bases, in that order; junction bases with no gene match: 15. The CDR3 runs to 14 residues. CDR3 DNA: TGTGCCAGACGGGACAGGAGCCGAGGAGTTGAAGCTTTCTTT. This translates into CARRDRSRGVEAFF.

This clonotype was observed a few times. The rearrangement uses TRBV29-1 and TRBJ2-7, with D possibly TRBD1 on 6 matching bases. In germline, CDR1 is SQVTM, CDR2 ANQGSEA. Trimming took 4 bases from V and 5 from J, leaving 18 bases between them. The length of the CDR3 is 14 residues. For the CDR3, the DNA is TGCAGCGTTGGTATTTCGCAGGGGACCAACGAGCAGTACTTC. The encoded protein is CSVGISQGTNEQYF.

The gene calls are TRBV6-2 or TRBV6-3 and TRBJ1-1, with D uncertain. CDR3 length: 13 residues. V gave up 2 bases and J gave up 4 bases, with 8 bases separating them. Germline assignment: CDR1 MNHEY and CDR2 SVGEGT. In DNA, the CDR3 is TGTGCCAGCAGTTACATGCCCGGCACTGAAGCTTTCTTT. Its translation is CASSYMPGTEAFF.

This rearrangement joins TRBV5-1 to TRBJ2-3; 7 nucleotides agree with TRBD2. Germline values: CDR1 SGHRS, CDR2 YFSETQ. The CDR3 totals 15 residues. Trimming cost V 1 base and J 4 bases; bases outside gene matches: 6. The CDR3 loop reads CASSLLGEGPDTQYF. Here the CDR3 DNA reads TGCGCCAGCAGCTTGCTGGGGGAGGGTCCAGATACGCAGTATTTT.

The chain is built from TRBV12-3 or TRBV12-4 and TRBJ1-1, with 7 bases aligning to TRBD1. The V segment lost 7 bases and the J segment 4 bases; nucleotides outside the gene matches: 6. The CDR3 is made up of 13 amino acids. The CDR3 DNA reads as TGTGCCAGCACCCTACAGGGGTTCACTGAAGCTTTCTTT. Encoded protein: CASTLQGFTEAFF.

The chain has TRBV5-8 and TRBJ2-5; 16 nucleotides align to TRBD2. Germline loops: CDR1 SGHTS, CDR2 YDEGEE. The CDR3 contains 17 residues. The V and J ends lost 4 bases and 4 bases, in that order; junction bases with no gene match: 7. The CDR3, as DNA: TGTGCCAGCAGCAAAGGGACTAGCGGGGGGGCCGGAGAGACCCAGTACTTC. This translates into CASSKGTSGGAGETQYF.

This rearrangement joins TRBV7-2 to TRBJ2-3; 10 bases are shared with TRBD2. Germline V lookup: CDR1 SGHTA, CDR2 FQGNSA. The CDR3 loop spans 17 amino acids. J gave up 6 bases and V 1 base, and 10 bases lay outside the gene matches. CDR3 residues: CASSLGSGGAGGDTQYF. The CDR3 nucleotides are TGTGCCAGCAGCTTAGGGAGCGGGGGGGCGGGGGGGGATACGCAGTATTTT. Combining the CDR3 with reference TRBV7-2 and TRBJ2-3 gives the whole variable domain GAGVSQSPSNKVTEKGKDVELRCDPISGHTALYWYRQSLGQGLEFLIYFQGNSAPDKSGLPSDRFSAERTGGSVSTLTIQRTQQEDSAVYLCASSLGSGGAGGDTQYFGPGTRLTVL.

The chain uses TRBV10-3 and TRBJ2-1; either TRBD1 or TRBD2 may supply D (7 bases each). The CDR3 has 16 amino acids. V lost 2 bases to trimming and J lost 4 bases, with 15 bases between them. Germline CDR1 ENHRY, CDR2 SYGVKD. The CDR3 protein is CAISEPGQGGYNEQFF. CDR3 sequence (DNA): TGTGCCATCAGTGAGCCGGGGCAGGGGGGGTACAATGAGCAGTTCTTC.

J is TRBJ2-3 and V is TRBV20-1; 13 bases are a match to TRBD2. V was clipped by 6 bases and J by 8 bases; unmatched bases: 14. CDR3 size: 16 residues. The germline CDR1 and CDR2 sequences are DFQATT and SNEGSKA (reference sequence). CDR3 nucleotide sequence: TGCAGTGCACAGCCCCCCGGACTAGCGGGAGAGGGTACGCAGTATTTT. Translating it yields CSAQPPGLAGEGTQYF.

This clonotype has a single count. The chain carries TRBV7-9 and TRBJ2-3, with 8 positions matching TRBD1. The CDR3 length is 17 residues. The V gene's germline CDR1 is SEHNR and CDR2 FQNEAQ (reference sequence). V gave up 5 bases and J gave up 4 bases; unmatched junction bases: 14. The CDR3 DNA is TGTGCCAGCAGCCTCAGCTTCGGACAGGGACGGGCAGATACGCAGTATTTT. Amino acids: CASSLSFGQGRADTQYF.